The present T cell receptor (beta chain) was sequenced within a study of PD-1 blockade in mismatch repair-deficient tumors. TCRdb's table, derived via immunoSEQ multiplex PCR, lists solely in-frame clones and lacks some. The sample includes tens of thousands of clones, roughly 80% of them seen just once. The CDR3 covers 15 residues. V was trimmed by 5 bases and J by 0 bases, leaving 14 bases between them. Per germline, CDR1 SGHNT and CDR2 YYREEE (reference sequence). This clone came up many times. The V and J genes are TRBV5-4 and TRBJ1-1; weak D call: TRBD1 (5 bases). This clonotype was sampled from an adult with mismatch repair-deficient cancer. Sequenced here: peripheral blood, sampled 44 weeks after starting pembrolizumab. CDR3 residues: CASRKTGTLNTEAFF. The CDR3 coding sequence is TGTGCCAGCAGAAAGACGGGGACCCTGAACACTGAAGCTTTCTTT.